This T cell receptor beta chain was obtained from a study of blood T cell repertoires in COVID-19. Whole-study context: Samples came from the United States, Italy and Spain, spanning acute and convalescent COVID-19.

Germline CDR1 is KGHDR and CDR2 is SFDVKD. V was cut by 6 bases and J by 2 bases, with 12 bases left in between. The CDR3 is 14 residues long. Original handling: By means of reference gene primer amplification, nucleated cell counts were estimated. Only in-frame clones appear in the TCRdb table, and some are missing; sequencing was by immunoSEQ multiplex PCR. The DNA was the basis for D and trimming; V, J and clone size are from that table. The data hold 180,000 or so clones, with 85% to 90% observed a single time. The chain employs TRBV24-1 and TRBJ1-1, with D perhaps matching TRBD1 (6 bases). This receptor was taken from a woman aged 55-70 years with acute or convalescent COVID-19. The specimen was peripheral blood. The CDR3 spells CATSPGESNTEAFF. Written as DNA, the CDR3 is TGTGCCACCAGTCCAGGGGAAAGTAACACTGAAGCTTTCTTT.